The T cell receptor beta chain under discussion was sequenced for a study of T cell responses to AZD1222 COVID-19 vaccine. Findings and limits, study-wide: Baseline seropositivity occurred in only 5 to 7 AZD1222 recipients. Compared with day 0, the breadth and depth of the Spike-specific TCR repertoire rose significantly after two doses of AZD1222. In a largely white British group with more females than males, clonal diversity was possibly underestimated.

This CDR3 is 14 amino acids long. Germline V gene data show CDR1 as SGHAT and CDR2 as FQNNGV. Trimming stripped 8 bases from V and 0 bases from J, with 14 bases between. Clones were sequenced by immunoSEQ multiplex PCR, and TCRdb holds only the in-frame ones, with some missing. The repertoire consists of approximately 150,000 clones, with more than 85% occurring once and the leading ten covering more than 0.9%. Analysis merged second doses at about 4 or about 12 weeks. Notes on this clone: Antigen: not known.

This material consisted of peripheral blood, taken 28 days after the second AZD1222 dose. The chain joins TRBV11-2 to TRBJ2-7; perhaps TRBD1 as D (6 bases). The clonotype was recovered from an adult who received the AZD1222 COVID-19 vaccine. The CDR3 DNA sequence: TGTGCCAGCGGACAGAGGGGCGGCTCCTACGAGCAGTACTTC. Translated, it gives CASGQRGGSYEQYF.